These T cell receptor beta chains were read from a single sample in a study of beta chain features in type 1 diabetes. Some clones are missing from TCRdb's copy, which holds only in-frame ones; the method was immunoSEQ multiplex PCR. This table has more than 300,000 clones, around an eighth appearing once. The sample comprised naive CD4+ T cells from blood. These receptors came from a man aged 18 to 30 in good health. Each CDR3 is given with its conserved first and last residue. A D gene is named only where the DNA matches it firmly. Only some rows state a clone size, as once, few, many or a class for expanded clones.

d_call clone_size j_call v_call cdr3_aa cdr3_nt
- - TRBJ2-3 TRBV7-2 CASSFLGVDTQYF TGTGCCAGCAGCTTCCTAGGGGTAGATACGCAGTATTTT
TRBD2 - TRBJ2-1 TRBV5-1 CASSLAAWGREGNEQFF TGCGCCAGCAGCTTGGCCGCATGGGGTAGGGAGGGGAATGAGCAGTTCTTC
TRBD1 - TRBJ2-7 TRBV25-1 CASTPGQSSYEQYF TGTGCCAGTACTCCGGGACAGAGCTCCTACGAGCAGTACTTC
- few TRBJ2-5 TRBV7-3 CASSLTVAQQETQYF TGTGCCAGCAGCTTAACGGTGGCACAGCAAGAGACCCAGTACTTC
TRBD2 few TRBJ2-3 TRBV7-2 CASSLASGGPTDTQYF TGTGCCAGCAGCTTAGCTAGCGGGGGTCCCACAGATACGCAGTATTTT
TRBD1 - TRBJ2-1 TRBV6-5 CASRGTGSYGEFF TGTGCCAGCAGGGGGACAGGGTCCTATGGGGAGTTCTTC
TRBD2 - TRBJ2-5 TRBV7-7 CASSLGGRPRETQYF TGTGCTAGCAGCTTAGGCGGGAGGCCTCGGGAGACCCAGTACTTC
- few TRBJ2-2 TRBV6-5 CASKRRGQNTGELFF TGTGCCAGCAAGCGGAGGGGGCAGAACACCGGGGAGCTGTTTTTT
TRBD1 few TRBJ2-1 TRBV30 CAWRAGDSYNEQFF TGTGCCTGGAGAGCAGGGGACAGCTACAATGAGCAGTTCTTC
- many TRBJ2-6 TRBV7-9 CASSAGGSGANVLTF TGTGCCAGCAGCGCAGGGGGGTCTGGGGCCAACGTCCTGACTTTC
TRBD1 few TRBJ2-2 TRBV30 CAGDPGQGSAGGELFF TGTGCCGGAGATCCGGGACAGGGGTCGGCGGGCGGGGAGCTGTTTTTT
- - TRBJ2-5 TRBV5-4 CASSTKAGLETQYF TGTGCCAGCAGCACGAAGGCCGGGTTGGAGACCCAGTACTTC
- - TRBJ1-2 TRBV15 CATSLKRAGNYGYTF TGTGCCACCAGTTTAAAAAGGGCAGGGAACTATGGCTACACCTTC
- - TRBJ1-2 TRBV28 CASSLGGRFNYGYTF TGTGCCAGCAGTTTGGGGGGGCGCTTTAACTATGGCTACACCTTC
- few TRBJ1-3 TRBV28 CASSFGVTGNTIYF TGTGCCAGCAGTTTCGGGGTAACTGGAAACACCATATATTTT
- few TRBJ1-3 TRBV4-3 CASSQDSAGRGNTIYF TGCGCCAGCAGCCAAGATTCAGCAGGTCGTGGAAACACCATATATTTT
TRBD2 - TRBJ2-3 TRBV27 CASSNPGLYTDTQYF TGTGCCAGCAGCAACCCGGGACTATACACAGATACGCAGTATTTT
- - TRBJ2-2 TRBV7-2 CASSWGSGNTGELFF TGTGCCAGCAGCTGGGGTAGCGGGAACACCGGGGAGCTGTTTTTT
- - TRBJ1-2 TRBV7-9 CASSPGQGSYYGYTF TGTGCCAGCAGCCCCGGGCAGGGATCTTACTATGGCTACACCTTC
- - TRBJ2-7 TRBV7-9 CASSPSGYEQYF TGTGCCAGCAGCCCCTCCGGTTACGAGCAGTACTTC
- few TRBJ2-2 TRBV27 CASSRGGFNTGELFF TGTGCCAGCAGCCGCGGCGGCTTTAACACCGGGGAGCTGTTTTTT
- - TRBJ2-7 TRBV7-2 CASSSRRGFYEQYF TGTGCCAGCAGCTCACGACGGGGATTCTACGAGCAGTACTTC
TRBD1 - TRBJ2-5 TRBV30 CAFNRDRGEETQYF TGTGCCTTTAACCGGGACAGGGGGGAGGAGACCCAGTACTTC
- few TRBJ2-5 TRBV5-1 CASSFTTVETQYF TGCGCCAGCAGCTTTACAACAGTAGAGACCCAGTACTTC
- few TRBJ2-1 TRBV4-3 CASSQDLDLPSRLFF TGCGCCAGCAGCCAAGATTTGGACTTGCCTTCGCGGCTGTTCTTC
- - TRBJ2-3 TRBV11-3 CASSPGWAPGEFDTQYF TGTGCCAGCAGCCCTGGATGGGCGCCGGGAGAATTTGATACGCAGTATTTT
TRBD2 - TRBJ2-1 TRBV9 CASSVLAGGYNEQFF TGTGCCAGCAGCGTACTAGCGGGGGGATACAATGAGCAGTTCTTC
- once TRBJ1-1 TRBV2 CASSGQGLNTEAFF TGTGCCAGCAGTGGTCAGGGATTGAACACTGAAGCTTTCTTT
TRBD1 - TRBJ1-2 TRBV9 CASSAGTGRYGYTF TGTGCCAGCAGCGCGGGGACAGGGAGGTATGGCTACACCTTC
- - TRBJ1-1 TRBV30 CAWRRDMNTEAFF TGTGCCTGGAGGAGGGACATGAACACTGAAGCTTTCTTT
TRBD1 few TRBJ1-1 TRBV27 CASSPRRDRYYTEAFF TGTGCCAGCAGTCCTCGGCGGGACAGGTACTACACTGAAGCTTTCTTT
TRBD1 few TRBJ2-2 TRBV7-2 CASSRDSSTGELFF TGTGCCAGCAGCCGGGACAGCTCCACCGGGGAGCTGTTTTTT
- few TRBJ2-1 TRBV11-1 CASSPKASITAYNEQFF TGTGCCAGCAGCCCTAAAGCCTCCATTACAGCCTACAATGAGCAGTTCTTC
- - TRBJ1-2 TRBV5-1 CASSFDRTYGYTF TGCGCCAGCAGTTTCGACAGGACCTATGGCTACACCTTC
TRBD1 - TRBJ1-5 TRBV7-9 CASSSSGDRGNQPQHF TGTGCCAGCAGCTCCTCAGGGGACAGGGGTAATCAGCCCCAGCATTTT
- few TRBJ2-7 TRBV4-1 CASSLDRDTDSYEQYF TGCGCCAGCAGTCTAGACCGGGACACAGACTCCTACGAGCAGTACTTC
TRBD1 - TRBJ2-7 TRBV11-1 CASSLYGTGSHEQYF TGTGCCAGCAGCTTGTACGGGACAGGGTCCCACGAGCAGTACTTC
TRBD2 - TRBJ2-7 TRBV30 CAWSVHSGAYEQYF TGTGCCTGGAGCGTTCATAGCGGGGCCTACGAGCAGTACTTC
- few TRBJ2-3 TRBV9 CASSVDQTDTQYF TGTGCCAGCAGCGTAGATCAGACAGATACGCAGTATTTT
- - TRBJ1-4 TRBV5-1 CASSTRTVTAANEKLFF TGCGCCAGCAGCACCCGGACAGTAACTGCCGCTAATGAAAAACTGTTTTTT
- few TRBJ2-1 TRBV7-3 CASSSQGIEQFF TGTGCCAGCAGCTCCCAGGGTATTGAGCAGTTCTTC
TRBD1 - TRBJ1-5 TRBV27 CASSRQGNQPQHF TGTGCCAGCAGCCGACAGGGGAATCAGCCCCAGCATTTT
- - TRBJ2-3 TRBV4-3 CASSPLAPADTQYF TGCGCCAGCAGCCCCCTAGCTCCTGCAGATACGCAGTATTTT
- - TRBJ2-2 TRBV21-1 CGVPGLARSGELFF TGTGGAGTACCGGGACTAGCAAGATCGGGGGAGCTGTTTTTT
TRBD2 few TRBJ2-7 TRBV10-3 CAISLSGSTHEQYF TGTGCCATCAGTCTTAGCGGGAGTACCCACGAGCAGTACTTC
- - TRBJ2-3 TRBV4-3 CASSQDPGTDTQYF TGCGCCAGCAGCCAAGATCCGGGGACAGATACGCAGTATTTT